Listed below are T cell receptor beta chains from one sample, sequenced in a study of beta chain features in type 1 diabetes. Using immunoSEQ multiplex PCR, the repertoire was profiled, and TCRdb retains in-frame clones only, with some absent. This table holds a few hundred thousand clones, roughly an eighth found once. Sequenced input: naive CD4+ T cells from blood. These receptors all stem from a man younger than 40 with type 1 diabetes. The CDR3 runs from the conserved cysteine through the conserved F or W. Fields, in order: D gene, clone size, J gene, V gene, CDR3 protein, CDR3 DNA. D genes are given only for firm matches. The size of a clone is reported for some rows only, either as once, few or many, or as a class for expanded clones.

TRBD2,NA,TRBJ2-5,TRBV6-5,CASRVAGGRETQYF,TGTGCCAGCAGGGTAGCGGGAGGGAGAGAGACCCAGTACTTC
NA,NA,TRBJ1-1,TRBV2,CASSDEVYTEAFF,TGTGCCAGCAGCGACGAGGTCTACACTGAAGCTTTCTTT
TRBD2,few,TRBJ2-1,TRBV5-4,CASSLASLAGGGGGSEQFF,TGTGCCAGCAGCTTGGCGTCCCTAGCGGGAGGAGGAGGTGGCAGCGAGCAGTTCTTC
TRBD2,NA,TRBJ2-1,TRBV11-2,CASSSIAGGVYNEQFF,TGTGCCAGCAGCTCAATAGCGGGAGGGGTCTACAATGAGCAGTTCTTC
NA,few,TRBJ1-3,TRBV28,CASSLSGGGGNTIYF,TGTGCCAGCAGTTTATCCGGGGGAGGCGGAAACACCATATATTTT
NA,few,TRBJ1-2,TRBV30,CAWGRALDLGYTF,TGTGCCTGGGGCAGGGCGCTCGACCTGGGCTACACCTTC
NA,NA,TRBJ1-1,TRBV7-9,CASSLDRVGTEAFF,TGTGCCAGCAGCTTAGACAGGGTAGGGACTGAAGCTTTCTTT
TRBD2,NA,TRBJ2-5,TRBV7-8,CASSQTSGQETQYF,TGTGCCAGCAGCCAGACTAGCGGCCAAGAGACCCAGTACTTC
NA,NA,TRBJ1-1,TRBV28,CASSPLRQTEAFF,TGTGCCAGCAGTCCCCTGAGGCAGACGGAAGCTTTCTTT
NA,few,TRBJ2-5,TRBV19,CASSPGLQETQYF,TGTGCCAGTAGTCCGGGACTGCAAGAGACCCAGTACTTC
TRBD2,NA,TRBJ2-1,TRBV5-1,CASSLGLAGGSYNEQFF,TGCGCCAGCAGCTTGGGGCTAGCGGGAGGGTCCTACAATGAGCAGTTCTTC
TRBD1,few,TRBJ1-2,TRBV7-9,CASSTLDREGGYTF,TGTGCCAGCAGCACTTTGGACAGGGAAGGTGGCTACACCTTC
NA,few,TRBJ2-1,TRBV27,CATHVVRGAYNEQFF,TGTGCCACCCACGTCGTCAGGGGGGCTTACAATGAGCAGTTCTTC
TRBD2,NA,TRBJ2-3,TRBV25-1,CASSSSGALQDTQYF,TGTGCCAGCAGTAGTAGCGGGGCCCTACAAGATACGCAGTATTTT
TRBD2,few,TRBJ2-5,TRBV7-8,CASSWRLAGGPSKETQYF,TGTGCCAGCAGCTGGAGACTAGCGGGAGGGCCGTCTAAAGAGACCCAGTACTTC
TRBD2,few,TRBJ2-2,TRBV2,CASTLGLGVIGELFF,TGTGCCAGCACGCTGGGACTAGGAGTCATCGGGGAGCTGTTTTTT
NA,few,TRBJ2-5,TRBV5-1,CASSLAGRKETQYF,TGCGCCAGCAGCTTGGCAGGCCGGAAAGAGACCCAGTACTTC
NA,NA,TRBJ2-3,TRBV23-1,CASSQFIQRHTDTQYF,TGCGCCAGCAGTCAATTTATACAGAGACACACAGATACGCAGTATTTT
TRBD2,few,TRBJ2-3,TRBV7-8,CASSLKGLADTDTQYF,TGTGCCAGCAGCTTAAAGGGGCTAGCGGACACAGATACGCAGTATTTT
NA,NA,TRBJ2-1,TRBV5-1,CASSLTDSSYNEQFF,TGCGCCAGCAGCTTGACCGATAGCTCCTACAATGAGCAGTTCTTC
NA,NA,TRBJ1-5,TRBV9,CASSAPGHINQPQHF,TGTGCCAGCAGCGCACCGGGACATATCAATCAGCCCCAGCATTTT
TRBD1,few,TRBJ1-2,TRBV5-1,CASKPGTGNYGYTF,TGCGCCAGCAAGCCTGGGACAGGGAACTATGGCTACACCTTC
NA,few,TRBJ2-7,TRBV19,CASRSPAAAYEQYF,TGTGCCAGTAGATCCCCCGCCGCGGCCTACGAGCAGTACTTC
NA,NA,TRBJ2-1,TRBV4-3,CASSQEGGTIGEQFF,TGCGCCAGCAGCCAAGAAGGAGGAACTATTGGTGAGCAGTTCTTC
TRBD1,NA,TRBJ2-1,TRBV7-3,CASSMTGAPEQFF,TGTGCCAGCAGCATGACAGGGGCCCCTGAGCAGTTCTTC
NA,few,TRBJ1-5,TRBV19,CASNGQNQPQHF,TGTGCCAGTAACGGACAGAATCAGCCCCAGCATTTT
TRBD2,NA,TRBJ2-7,TRBV28,CASSLAGAYEQYF,TGTGCCAGCAGTTTAGCGGGGGCCTACGAGCAGTACTTC
NA,few,TRBJ2-1,TRBV20-1,CSAKRVNEQFF,TGCAGTGCTAAGAGAGTGAATGAGCAGTTCTTC
TRBD1,few,TRBJ2-6,TRBV7-9,CASSPRQGNSGANVLTF,TGTGCCAGCAGCCCAAGACAGGGGAACTCTGGGGCCAACGTCCTGACTTTC